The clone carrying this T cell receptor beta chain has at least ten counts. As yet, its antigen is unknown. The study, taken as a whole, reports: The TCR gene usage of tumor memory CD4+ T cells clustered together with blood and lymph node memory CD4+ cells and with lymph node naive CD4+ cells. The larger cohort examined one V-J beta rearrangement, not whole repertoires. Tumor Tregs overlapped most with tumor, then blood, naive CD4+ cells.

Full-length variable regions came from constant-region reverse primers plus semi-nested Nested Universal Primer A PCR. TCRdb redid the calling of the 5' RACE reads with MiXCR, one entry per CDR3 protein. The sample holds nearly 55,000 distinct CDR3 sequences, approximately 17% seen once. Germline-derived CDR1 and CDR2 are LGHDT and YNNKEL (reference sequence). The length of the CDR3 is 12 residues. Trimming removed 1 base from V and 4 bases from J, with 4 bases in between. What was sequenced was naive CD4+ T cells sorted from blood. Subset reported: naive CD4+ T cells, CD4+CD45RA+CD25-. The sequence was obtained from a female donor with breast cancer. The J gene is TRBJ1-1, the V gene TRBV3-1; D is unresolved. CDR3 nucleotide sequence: TGTGCCAGCAGCCAAGGGTCCACTGAAGCTTTCTTT. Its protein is CASSQGSTEAFF.